Sequencing of this TCR beta chain was carried out in a study of Ad26.COV2.S vaccination and SARS-CoV-2 variants. Study overall: Participant was drawn from the COV1001 Ad26.COV2.S trial arm. The authors gave Ad26.COV2.S intramuscularly, either once or twice 56 days apart.

Sequenced by immunoSEQ multiplex PCR; TCRdb stores in-frame clones only, minus some. Among about 420,000 clones, roughly 90% were seen once, and the ten largest hold roughly 4%. This CDR3 comprises 15 residues. The treatment is: over 15 received Ad26.COV2.S at low or high dose, single or two shots; 5 received placebo; per-sample allocation not given. Day 63 after the first injection of vaccine or placebo was the sampling time. This rearrangement joins TRBV21-1 to TRBJ1-5. TRBV21-1 is a documented pseudogene. The sequence came from a person aged 18 to 65 who received the Ad26.COV2.S COVID-19 vaccine or a placebo. The input for sequencing was peripheral blood, taken in a trial of Ad26.COV2.S vaccine versus placebo. The CDR3 bases are TGTGCCAGCAGCAAAGAAGGAGAAAGAAATCAGCCCCAGCATTTT. Amino acids: CASSKEGERNQPQHF.